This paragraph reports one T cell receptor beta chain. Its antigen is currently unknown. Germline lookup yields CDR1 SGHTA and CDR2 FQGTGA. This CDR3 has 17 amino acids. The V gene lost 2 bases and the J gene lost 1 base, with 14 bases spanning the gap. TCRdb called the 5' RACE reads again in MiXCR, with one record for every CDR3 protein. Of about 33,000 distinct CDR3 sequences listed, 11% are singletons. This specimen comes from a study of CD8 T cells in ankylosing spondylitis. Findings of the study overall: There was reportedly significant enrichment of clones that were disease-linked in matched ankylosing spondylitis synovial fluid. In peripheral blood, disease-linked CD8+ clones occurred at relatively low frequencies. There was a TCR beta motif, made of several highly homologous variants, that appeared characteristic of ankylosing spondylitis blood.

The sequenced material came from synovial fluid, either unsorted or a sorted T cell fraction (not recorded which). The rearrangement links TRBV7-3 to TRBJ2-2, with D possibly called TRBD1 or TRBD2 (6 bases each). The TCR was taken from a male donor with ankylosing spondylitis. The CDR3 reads CASSLYRAGQNTGELFF. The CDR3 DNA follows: TGTGCCAGCAGCTTATATAGGGCGGGACAGAACACCGGGGAGCTGTTTTTT. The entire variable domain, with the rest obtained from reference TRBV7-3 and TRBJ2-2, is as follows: GAGVSQTPSNKVTEKGKYVELRCDPISGHTALYWYRQSLGQGPEFLIYFQGTGAADDSGLPNDRFFAVRPEGSVSTLKIQRTERGDSAVYLCASSLYRAGQNTGELFFGEGSRLTVL.